The clone carrying this TCR beta chain has a single count. This sample was taken from a study of shared T cell receptors in the human thymus. Germline V gene data show CDR1 as SGHTA and CDR2 as FQGTGA. The CDR3 contains 13 residues. Losses at the gene ends were 5 bases for V and 6 bases for J; bases not matched to a gene: 5. Profiled with immunoSEQ multiplex PCR; TCRdb holds only in-frame clones, not every one. The data hold hundreds of thousands of clones, with roughly 90% observed a single time. These data also formed part of another study, on human thymus T cells. From that report: Each of the donors was a healthy Finnish infant who was undergoing open corrective cardiac surgery for congenital heart defects. Related research described thymic repertoires that were highly overlapping among unrelated individuals.

The rearrangement links TRBV7-3 to TRBJ2-3, with 7 bases lining up with TRBD2. Sample: thymocytes. The receptor was isolated from a boy under two years old with a congenital heart defect. The CDR3 DNA sequence: TGTGCCAGCAGCCTCTCCGGGGGGGATACGCAGTATTTT. Translation gives CASSLSGGDTQYF.